A single sample gave rise to the 22 T cell receptor beta chains below, sequenced in a study of blood T cell repertoires in COVID-19. The method was immunoSEQ multiplex PCR; TCRdb's version includes in-frame clones alone and lacks a portion of them. The sample carries 490,000 or so clones, about nine tenths recorded once. The material sequenced was PBMCs or T cells enriched from blood (not recorded which). These receptors originate from a woman aged 60-70 years who had recovered from COVID-19.

The chain links TRBV6-1 to TRBJ2-2; TRBD1 matches at 7 bases. CDR3 length: 14 amino acids. Trimming removed 2 bases from V and 7 bases from J; junction bases left unmatched: 4. Germline CDR1 reads MNHNS; CDR2 reads SASEGT. The CDR3 nucleotides are TGTGCCAGCAGTGAAAACAGGGGCGGCGGGGAGCTGTTTTTT. Translated: CASSENRGGGELFF.

This chain connects TRBV27 to TRBJ1-1, with 9 bases lining up with TRBD1. This CDR3 is 13 amino acids long. CDR1 is MNHEY, CDR2 SMNVEV, per germline (reference sequence). V shed 0 bases, J shed 11 bases, and the junction held 4 bases outside the gene matches. CDR3 nucleotides: TGTGCCAGCAGTTTATCGGGACAGGGTGAGGCTTTCTTT. Translating gives CASSLSGQGEAFF.

The chain has TRBV5-1 and TRBJ1-1, with D perhaps matching TRBD1 (6 bases). The germline gives CDR1 SGHRS, CDR2 YFSETQ. This CDR3 comprises 14 residues. Trimming stripped 4 bases from V and 1 base from J, with 11 bases between. The CDR3 sequence: CASSLTGTNTEAFF. The CDR3 region has the DNA TGCGCCAGCAGCCTCACAGGGACGAACACTGAAGCTTTCTTT.

The rearrangement links TRBV18 to TRBJ2-7, with TRBD1 identical over 7 bases. The CDR3 is made up of 13 amino acids. The V segment lost 3 bases and the J segment 7 bases; nucleotides outside the gene matches: 6. The germline CDR1 and CDR2 sequences are KGHSH and LQKENI. In DNA, the CDR3 is TGTGCCAGCTCACCCCAGGGGGAAGGGGAGCAGTACGTC. Protein product: CASSPQGEGEQYV.

The CDR3 DNA reads as TGCGCCAGCAGCTTGGAGGGACAGGGAGGAGAAAAACTGTTTTTT. Its translation is CASSLEGQGGEKLFF. V is TRBV5-1 and J is TRBJ1-4, with 9 bases aligning to TRBD1. This CDR3 contains 15 residues. Germline CDR1 is SGHRS and CDR2 is YFSETQ. The junction had 5 bases not matched to a gene; V was cut back by 0 bases and J by 8 bases.

The genes are TRBV27 and TRBJ2-7; TRBD2 matches at 10 bases. J was trimmed by 3 bases and V by 6 bases; bases with no gene match: 14. There are 17 residues in the CDR3. The germline CDR1 and CDR2 sequences are MNHEY and SMNVEV (reference sequence). CDR3 nucleotide sequence: TGTGCCAGCAGAGACAGAAGAACTAGCGGGGTTATCTACGAGCAGTACTTC. This sequence encodes CASRDRRTSGVIYEQYF.

The gene calls are TRBV5-6 and TRBJ1-2; D is perhaps TRBD1 (6 bases). The germline V and J ends were trimmed by 4 bases and 4 bases, with 20 bases remaining between them. CDR1 is SGHDT, CDR2 YYEEEE, per germline. This CDR3 is 16 amino acids long. CDR3 sequence reads: CASSGRQAAIFYGYTF. The CDR3 DNA follows: TGTGCCAGCAGCGGGAGACAGGCCGCGATCTTCTATGGCTACACCTTC.

This clone was observed a handful of times. The genes are TRBV4-1 and TRBJ1-3, with 7 bases fitting TRBD1. The CDR3 has 16 amino acids. V lost 3 bases, J lost 4 bases, and 9 bases stayed unmatched. Looked up from germline, CDR1 is MGHRA and CDR2 is YSYEKL. The CDR3: CASSHPFRGPGNTIYF. The CDR3 nucleotides are TGCGCCAGCAGCCACCCGTTTAGGGGGCCAGGAAACACCATATATTTT.

The rearrangement joins TRBV12-5 to TRBJ1-5; 7 bases are shared with TRBD1. The V and J ends lost 0 bases and 0 bases, in that order; junction bases with no gene match: 5. Germline values: CDR1 LGHNT, CDR2 FRNRAP. This CDR3 is built from 17 residues. CDR3 DNA sequence: TGTGCTAGTGGTTTGGTGACAGGGCAATATAGCAATCAGCCCCAGCATTTT. Protein product: CASGLVTGQYSNQPQHF.

The chain couples TRBV2 to TRBJ1-5, with TRBD1 matching over 9 bases. Germline assignment: CDR1 SNHLY and CDR2 FYNNEI. The CDR3 extends over 15 amino acids. Trimming removed 6 bases from V and 5 bases from J; junction bases left unmatched: 8. The CDR3 loop reads CASSLLTGGHQPQHF. The CDR3 DNA follows: TGTGCCAGCAGCCTCCTCACAGGGGGCCATCAGCCCCAGCATTTT.

The V gene is TRBV28, the J gene TRBJ1-5; D uncertain. V lost 5 bases and J lost 3, with 14 bases in between. The CDR3 is 15 residues long. Germline assignment: CDR1 MDHEN and CDR2 SYDVKM. CDR3 sequence: CASSPSRGINQPQHF. Here the CDR3 DNA reads TGTGCCAGCAGTCCGTCGCGAGGAATCAATCAGCCCCAGCATTTT.

Only one count was recorded for this clone. The rearrangement uses TRBV19 and TRBJ1-3; a weak D match, TRBD1 (5 bases). CDR1 LNHDA and CDR2 SQIVND come from the germline V gene (reference sequence). V was cut by 8 bases and J by 1 base, with 15 bases left in between. CDR3 length: 15 residues. The CDR3 nucleotides read TGTGCCAGTGGAAGTTCAGGGACTTCTGGAAACACCATATATTTT. Translated, it gives CASGSSGTSGNTIYF.

The V gene is TRBV5-6, the J gene TRBJ2-3, with D maybe TRBD1 (6 bases). V dropped 0 bases and J dropped 3 bases, with 14 bases sitting between them. CDR1 and CDR2 (germline): SGHDT, YYEEEE. The CDR3 consists of 16 residues. CDR3 amino acids: CASSLGTGPWTDTQYF. For the CDR3, the DNA is TGTGCCAGCAGCTTGGGCACAGGGCCCTGGACAGATACGCAGTATTTT. Variable domain in full (rest from reference TRBV5-6 and TRBJ2-3): DAGVTQSPTHLIKTRGQQVTLRCSPKSGHDTVSWYQQALGQGPQFIFQYYEEEERQRGNFPDRFSGHQFPNYSSELNVNALLLGDSALYLCASSLGTGPWTDTQYFGPGTRLTVL.

V is TRBV19 and J is TRBJ2-2, with 7 bases that match TRBD1. The CDR3 extends over 15 amino acids. V gave up 6 bases and J gave up 2 bases; unmatched junction bases: 6. Germline lookup yields CDR1 LNHDA and CDR2 SQIVND (reference sequence). Here the CDR3 DNA reads TGTGCCAGTAGACGGGACAGAGTTAACACCGGGGAGCTGTTTTTT. It specifies CASRRDRVNTGELFF.

The CDR3 DNA follows: TGTGCCAGCAGCCCTCAGGGAAGAAACACCATATATTTT. This codes for CASSPQGRNTIYF. This chain joins TRBV11-2 and TRBJ1-3; perhaps TRBD1 as D (5 bases). The CDR3 extends over 13 amino acids. V lost 5 bases and J lost 5, with 10 bases in between. The germline CDR1 and CDR2 sequences are SGHAT and FQNNGV.

The rearrangement joins TRBV19 to TRBJ2-2; possible D gene TRBD1, 6 bases. The V gene's germline CDR1 is LNHDA and CDR2 SQIVND (reference sequence). This CDR3 has 12 amino acids. V was cut by 10 bases and J by 7 bases, with 13 bases left in between. CDR3 region: CATSLGGGELFF. As DNA, the CDR3 is TGTGCCACCTCCCTAGGGGGCGGGGAGCTGTTTTTT.

The chain is built from TRBV9 and TRBJ2-3; 8 bases are shared with TRBD2. The V segment lost 4 bases and the J segment 0 bases; nucleotides outside the gene matches: 7. The CDR3 is made up of 16 amino acids. CDR1 and CDR2 (germline): SGDLS, YYNGEE. The CDR3 DNA reads as TGTGCCAGCAGCCCCCAGCGGGGGAGGAGCACAGATACGCAGTATTTT. Amino acids: CASSPQRGRSTDTQYF.

This clone appeared a single time. V gene TRBV11-2 combines with J gene TRBJ1-3, with D unresolved. The CDR3 totals 13 residues. Germline CDR1 is SGHAT and CDR2 is FQNNGV. Trimming removed 5 bases from V and 0 bases from J, with 5 bases in between. Here the CDR3 reads CASSPSSGNTIYF. The CDR3, as DNA: TGTGCCAGCAGCCCTAGCTCTGGAAACACCATATATTTT.

A word on this clone: Within the sample, other DNA sequences also encode this same CDR3. The chain recombines TRBV6-5 with TRBJ1-2; 9 bases map to TRBD1. Germline V gene data show CDR1 as MNHEY and CDR2 as SVGAGI. The CDR3 is 12 residues long. Trimming at V came to 0 bases and at J to 10 bases, leaving 0 bases not matched to a gene. This chain's CDR3 is CASSYSQGAYTF. In DNA form, the CDR3 reads TGTGCCAGCAGTTACTCACAGGGGGCCTACACCTTC.

V is TRBV2 and J is TRBJ2-1, with D perhaps TRBD2 (5 bases). The ends were cut back, 3 bases at V and 8 bases at J, with 23 bases in the middle. The CDR3 extends over 17 amino acids. Germline CDR1 and CDR2: SNHLY and FYNNEI. The CDR3 region has the DNA TGTGCCAGCAGTGACCGGACTCCTCAGCAATCTGGCCATGAGCAGTTCTTC. Protein product: CASSDRTPQQSGHEQFF.

V and J are TRBV10-1 and TRBJ2-3; possible D gene TRBD1, 6 bases. The CDR3 contains 15 residues. The V gene's germline CDR1 is WNHNN and CDR2 SYGVQD (reference sequence). V was shortened by 2 bases and J by 2 bases, with 11 bases between the two germline ends. The CDR3 here is CASSEEGDITDTQYF. CDR3 sequence (DNA): TGCGCCAGCAGTGAGGAGGGGGACATCACAGATACGCAGTATTTT.

The V call is TRBV5-3, the J call TRBJ1-3; D possibly corresponds to TRBD1 (6 bases). TRBV5-3 carries the ORF label, with uncertain function. CDR3 length: 17 residues. Trimming shortened V by 0 bases and J by 4 bases, and 17 bases separated the two germline ends. CDR3 loop: CARSLESRQGIGNTIYF. The CDR3 DNA follows: TGTGCCAGAAGCTTGGAGTCGCGGCAGGGGATCGGAAACACCATATATTTT.